This entry lists 7 T cell receptor beta chains sequenced from one sample in a study of T cell responses to AZD1222 COVID-19 vaccine. Method: immunoSEQ multiplex PCR; TCRdb's copy keeps in-frame clones and lacks some. The data hold approximately 150,000 clones, with 75% to 90% observed a single time. Sequenced material: peripheral blood, taken 28 days after the second dose of the MenACWY control vaccine. Receptor source: an adult who received the MenACWY meningococcal vaccine as a control.

The chain has TRBV30 and TRBJ2-2, with TRBD1 identical over 8 bases. V gave up 3 bases and J gave up 4 bases; unmatched junction bases: 13. CDR3 size: 17 residues. Looked up from germline, CDR1 is GTSNPN and CDR2 is SVGIG (reference sequence). The CDR3 loop reads CAWRAGTGVRGTGELFF. As DNA, the CDR3 is TGTGCCTGGAGGGCCGGGACAGGCGTTCGTGGCACCGGGGAGCTGTTTTTT.

The chain is built from TRBV6-1 and TRBJ2-1; 10 bases map to TRBD2. CDR3 length: 13 residues. Germline CDR1 is MNHNS and CDR2 is SASEGT. The J segment lost 6 bases and the V segment lost 6 bases, leaving 2 bases of the junction unmatched. For the CDR3, the DNA is TGTGCCAGCAGATTAGCGGGAGGCAATGAGCAGTTCTTC. This codes for CASRLAGGNEQFF.

The V gene is TRBV24-1, the J gene TRBJ1-6; the match to TRBD1 covers 7 bases. The V and J ends lost 8 bases and 10 bases, in that order; junction bases with no gene match: 7. Per germline, CDR1 KGHDR and CDR2 SFDVKD. The length of the CDR3 is 13 residues. CDR3 loop: CATMGRGRSPLHF. The CDR3 nucleotides read TGTGCCACCATGGGCAGGGGGAGATCACCCCTCCACTTT.

As DNA, the CDR3 is TGTGCCAGCAGCCCCCCCGGGGTAGAGCAGTTCTTC. It codes for CASSPPGVEQFF. The chain couples TRBV7-9 to TRBJ2-1, with D tentatively TRBD2 (5 bases). V lost 5 bases and J 10 bases, leaving 12 bases between the germline ends. CDR1 and CDR2 (germline): SEHNR, FQNEAQ (reference sequence). The CDR3 is 12 amino acids.

This chain connects TRBV5-1 to TRBJ1-1, with D hard to call. Trimming stripped 1 base from V and 1 base from J, with 8 bases between. The V gene's germline CDR1 is SGHRS and CDR2 YFSETQ. The CDR3 sequence is 14 residues long. CDR3 nucleotide sequence: TGCGCCAGCAGCTTGTCTCCAGGGAACACTGAAGCTTTCTTT. This gives the protein CASSLSPGNTEAFF.

V gene TRBV7-2 combines with J gene TRBJ2-1, with TRBD2 matching 8 bases. Per the germline V gene, CDR1 is SGHTA and CDR2 is FQGNSA. This CDR3 contains 15 residues. V gave up 5 bases and J gave up 6 bases; unmatched junction bases: 9. The CDR3 DNA reads TGTGCCAGCAGCCCGGGGGGGGGCCAAGGCAATGAGCAGTTCTTC. Translating gives CASSPGGGQGNEQFF.

In this sample, this clone turned up a few times. The chain recombines TRBV30 with TRBJ2-3; maybe TRBD2 (6 bases). Trimming cost V 0 bases and J 6 bases, with 13 bases left between them. Germline V gene sequence: CDR1 GTSNPN, CDR2 SVGIG (reference sequence). This CDR3 has 14 residues. The CDR3 DNA reads TGTGCCTGGAGTGTAGGCGGGATGGTGGATACGCAGTATTTT. This translates into CAWSVGGMVDTQYF.